This paragraph reports one TCR beta chain. Clones were read by immunoSEQ multiplex PCR, and TCRdb kept only the in-frame ones, dropping some. Of about 41,000 clones listed, over 80% are singletons. The CDR3 spans 18 residues. CDR1 and CDR2 (germline): SGHTA, FQGNSA. Losses at the gene ends were 4 bases for V and 4 bases for J; bases not matched to a gene: 7. The sample originates from a study of blood T cell repertoires in COVID-19. About the research overall: The United States, Italy and Spain were the sources of the acute and convalescent COVID-19 samples.

The sequence was obtained from a woman aged 80 or older with acute or convalescent COVID-19. The J gene is TRBJ2-2, the V gene TRBV7-2; 15 bases align to TRBD2. The specimen was peripheral blood. The DNA for the CDR3 is TGTGCCAGCAGCTCAGGACTAGCGGGGGGGGCGGGCACCGGGGAGCTGTTTTTT. Protein product: CASSSGLAGGAGTGELFF.